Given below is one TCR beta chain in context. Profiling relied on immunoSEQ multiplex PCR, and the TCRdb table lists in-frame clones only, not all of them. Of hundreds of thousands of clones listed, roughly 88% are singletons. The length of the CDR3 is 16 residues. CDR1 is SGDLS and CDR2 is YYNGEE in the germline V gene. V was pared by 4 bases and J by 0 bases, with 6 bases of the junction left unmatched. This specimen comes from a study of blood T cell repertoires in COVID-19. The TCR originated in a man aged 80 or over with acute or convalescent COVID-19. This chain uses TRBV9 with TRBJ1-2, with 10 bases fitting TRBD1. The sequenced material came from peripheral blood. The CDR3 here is CASSRQGATSNYGYTF. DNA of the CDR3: TGTGCCAGCAGCAGACAGGGGGCTACTTCTAACTATGGCTACACCTTC. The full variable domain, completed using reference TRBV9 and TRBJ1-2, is DSGVTQTPKHLITATGQRVTLRCSPRSGDLSVYWYQQSLDQGLQFLIQYYNGEERAKGNILERFSAQQFPDLHSELNLSSLELGDSALYFCASSRQGATSNYGYTFGSGTRLTVV.